This T cell receptor beta chain is from a study of cytomegalovirus exposure and HLA in healthy donors. This clone was seen only a few times. The primer mix had 60 Vbeta and 13 Jbeta primers. Assay: immunoSEQ multiplex PCR; the TCRdb copy retains only in-frame clones and omits some. The sample lists under 200,000 clones, approximately 11% occurring once. Germline-derived CDR1 and CDR2 are LNHDA and SQIVND (reference sequence). The ends were cut back, 3 bases at V and 2 bases at J, with 12 bases in the middle. The CDR3 has 15 residues. This TCR came from a man aged 45-65 years in good health and CMV-seropositive. Material: PBMCs. The V gene is TRBV19, the J gene TRBJ2-3; D may be TRBD2 (5 bases). The CDR3 region has the DNA TGTGCCAGTAGTATTGGCGGGCTATCCACAGATACGCAGTATTTT. Its translation is CASSIGGLSTDTQYF.